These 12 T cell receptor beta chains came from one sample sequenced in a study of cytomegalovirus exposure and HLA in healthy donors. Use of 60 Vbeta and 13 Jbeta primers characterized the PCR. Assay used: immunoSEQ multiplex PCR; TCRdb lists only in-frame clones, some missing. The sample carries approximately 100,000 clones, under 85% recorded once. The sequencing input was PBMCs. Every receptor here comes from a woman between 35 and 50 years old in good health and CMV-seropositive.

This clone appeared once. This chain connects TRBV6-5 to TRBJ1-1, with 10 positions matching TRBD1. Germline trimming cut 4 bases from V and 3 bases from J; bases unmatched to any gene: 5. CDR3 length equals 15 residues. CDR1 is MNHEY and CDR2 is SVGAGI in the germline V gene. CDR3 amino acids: CASSSRQGAYTEAFF. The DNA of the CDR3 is TGTGCCAGCAGTTCCCGACAGGGGGCGTACACTGAAGCTTTCTTT.

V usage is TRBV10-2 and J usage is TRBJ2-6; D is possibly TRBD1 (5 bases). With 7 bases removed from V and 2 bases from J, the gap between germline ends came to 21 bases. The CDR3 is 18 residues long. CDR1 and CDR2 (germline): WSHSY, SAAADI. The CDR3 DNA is TGCGCCAGCACCGAGGTATGGGGCAGTCTTCCTGGGGCCAACGTCCTGACTTTC. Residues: CASTEVWGSLPGANVLTF.

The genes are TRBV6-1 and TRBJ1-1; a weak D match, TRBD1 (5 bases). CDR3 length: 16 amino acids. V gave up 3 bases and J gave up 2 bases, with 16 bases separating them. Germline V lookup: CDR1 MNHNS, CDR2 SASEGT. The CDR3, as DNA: TGTGCCAGCAGTGATCTGGGGGGAGCGCTAAACACTGAAGCTTTCTTT. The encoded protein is CASSDLGGALNTEAFF.

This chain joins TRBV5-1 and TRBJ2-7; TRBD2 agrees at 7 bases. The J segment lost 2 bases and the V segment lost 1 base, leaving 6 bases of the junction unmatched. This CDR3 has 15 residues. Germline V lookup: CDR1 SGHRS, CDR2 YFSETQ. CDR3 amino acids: CASSLNLAATYEQYF. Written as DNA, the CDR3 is TGCGCCAGCAGCTTGAACCTAGCGGCCACCTACGAGCAGTACTTC.

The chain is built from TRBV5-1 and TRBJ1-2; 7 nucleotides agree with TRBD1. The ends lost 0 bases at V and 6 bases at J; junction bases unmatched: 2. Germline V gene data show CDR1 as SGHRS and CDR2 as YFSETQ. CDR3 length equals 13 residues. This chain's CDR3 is CASSLEGQNGYTF. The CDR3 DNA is TGCGCCAGCAGCTTGGAGGGACAGAATGGCTACACCTTC.

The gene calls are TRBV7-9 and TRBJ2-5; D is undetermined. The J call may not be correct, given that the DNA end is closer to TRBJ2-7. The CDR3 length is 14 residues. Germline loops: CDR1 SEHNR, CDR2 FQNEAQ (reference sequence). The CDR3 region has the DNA TGTGCCAGCAGCCCCACTACCCGTTCCTACGAGCAGTACTTC. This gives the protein CASSPTTRSYEQYF.

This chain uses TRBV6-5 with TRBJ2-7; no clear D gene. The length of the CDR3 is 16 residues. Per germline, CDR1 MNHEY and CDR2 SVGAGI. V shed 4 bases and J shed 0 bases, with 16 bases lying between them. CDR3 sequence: CASSFATPATSYEQYF. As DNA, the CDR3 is TGTGCCAGCAGTTTCGCGACACCGGCGACCTCCTACGAGCAGTACTTC.

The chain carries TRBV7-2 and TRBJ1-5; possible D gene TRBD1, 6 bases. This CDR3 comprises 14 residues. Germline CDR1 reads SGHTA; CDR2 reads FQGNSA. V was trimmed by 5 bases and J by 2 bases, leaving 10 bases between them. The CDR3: CASSPRTGNQPQHF. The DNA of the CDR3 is TGTGCCAGCAGCCCCCGGACAGGCAATCAGCCCCAGCATTTT.

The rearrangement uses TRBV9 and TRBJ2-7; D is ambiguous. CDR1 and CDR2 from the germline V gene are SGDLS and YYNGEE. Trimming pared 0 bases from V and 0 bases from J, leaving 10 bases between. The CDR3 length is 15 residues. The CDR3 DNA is TGTGCCAGCAGCGTAGATGGCATAAGCTCCTACGAGCAGTACTTC. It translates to CASSVDGISSYEQYF.

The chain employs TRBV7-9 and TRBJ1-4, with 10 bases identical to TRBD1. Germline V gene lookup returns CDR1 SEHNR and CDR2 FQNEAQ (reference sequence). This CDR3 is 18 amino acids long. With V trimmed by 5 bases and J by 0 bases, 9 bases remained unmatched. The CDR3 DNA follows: TGTGCCAGCAGCATGGGGACAGGGGCGGTCGCAACTAATGAAAAACTGTTTTTT. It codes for CASSMGTGAVATNEKLFF.

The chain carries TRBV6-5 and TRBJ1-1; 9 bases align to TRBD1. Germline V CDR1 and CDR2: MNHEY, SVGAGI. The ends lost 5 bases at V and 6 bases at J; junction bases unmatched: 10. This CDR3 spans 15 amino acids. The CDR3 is CASSTPTGGEPEAFF. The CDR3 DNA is TGTGCCAGCAGTACCCCAACAGGGGGCGAGCCTGAAGCTTTCTTT.

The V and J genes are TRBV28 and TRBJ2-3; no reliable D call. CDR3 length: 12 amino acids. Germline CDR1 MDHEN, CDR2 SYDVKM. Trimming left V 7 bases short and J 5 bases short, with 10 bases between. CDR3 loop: CASTLSGDTQYF. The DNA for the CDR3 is TGTGCCAGCACTCTATCGGGAGATACGCAGTATTTT.